This paragraph covers one T cell receptor beta chain sequence. The CDR3 has 14 residues. Germline CDR1 is SGHTA and CDR2 is FQGNSA. V was clipped by 2 bases and J by 2 bases, with 8 bases between them. This sample is part of a study of T cell repertoires in aging, cancer and after chemotherapy. Peripheral blood genomic DNA, not sorted cells or RNA, was the template. Multiplex touch-down PCR with TRB-A/B primers amplified rearranged V-D-J TRB sequences. TCRdb re-analysed the multiplex PCR reads in MiXCR, keeping a single row per CDR3 protein. The sample has under 2,500 distinct CDR3 sequences, about 19% seen once.

The sequencing sample was made of blood. The receptor was derived from a human donor with a solid tumor. The V call is TRBV7-2, the J call TRBJ2-3; no reliable D call. The CDR3 DNA follows: TGTGCCAGCAGCTTACGAGGCCCCACAGATACGCAGTATTTT. It codes for CASSLRGPTDTQYF.